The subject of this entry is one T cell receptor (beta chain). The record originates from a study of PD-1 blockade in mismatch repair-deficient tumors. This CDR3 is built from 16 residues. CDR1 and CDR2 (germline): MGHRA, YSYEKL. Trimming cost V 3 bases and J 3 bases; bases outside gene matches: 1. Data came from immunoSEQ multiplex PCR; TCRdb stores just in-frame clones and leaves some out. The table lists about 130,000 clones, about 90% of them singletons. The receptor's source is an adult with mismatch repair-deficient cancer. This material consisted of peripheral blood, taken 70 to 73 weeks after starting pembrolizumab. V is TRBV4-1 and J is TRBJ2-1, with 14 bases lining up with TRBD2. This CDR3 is CASSQGTSGSYNEQFF. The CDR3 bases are TGCGCCAGCAGCCAGGGGACTAGCGGGAGCTACAATGAGCAGTTCTTC.